These 20 T cell receptor beta chains share one sample of origin, sequenced in a study of T cell changes during pregnancy in multiple sclerosis. Libraries were prepared by immunoSEQ multiplex PCR; TCRdb keeps only in-frame clonotypes and omits some of them. The repertoire holds about 53,000 clones, with around 90% as singletons. The starting material was CD4+ T cells from peripheral blood mononuclear cells, obtained in the third trimester of pregnancy. The receptors derive from a female donor with multiple sclerosis, enrolled in a pregnancy study.

The chain uses TRBV6-1 and TRBJ1-2; no reliable D call. The ends were cut back, 4 bases at V and 0 bases at J, with 15 bases in the middle. Germline CDR1 MNHNS, CDR2 SASEGT. The length of the CDR3 is 16 residues. The CDR3 coding sequence is TGTGCCAGCAGTGCCTCGCGGGGAACCACTAACTATGGCTACACCTTC. Translated, it gives CASSASRGTTNYGYTF.

CDR3 sequence: CAIRGQGDTGELFF. The CDR3 coding sequence is TGTGCCATTCGAGGGCAGGGGGACACCGGGGAGCTGTTTTTT. This chain joins TRBV6-6 and TRBJ2-2; 7 bases match TRBD1. The CDR3 is 14 residues long. Germline V gene sequence: CDR1 MNHNY, CDR2 SVGAGI (reference sequence). V shed 10 bases, J shed 3 bases, and the junction held 8 bases outside the gene matches.

This clone was seen only once. The chain combines TRBV19 with TRBJ1-2; 10 bases match TRBD1. CDR3 length equals 15 residues. From germline, CDR1 is LNHDA and CDR2 SQIVND (reference sequence). The junction had 7 bases not matched to a gene; V was cut back by 5 bases and J by 4 bases. The CDR3: CASSDPGQGSYGYTF. In DNA, the CDR3 is TGTGCCAGTAGTGATCCGGGACAGGGGAGCTATGGCTACACCTTC.

The gene calls are TRBV11-2 and TRBJ1-2; 11 positions match TRBD1. CDR3 length equals 15 residues. CDR1 is SGHAT, CDR2 FQNNGV, per germline. The J segment lost 5 bases and the V segment lost 5 bases, leaving 7 bases of the junction unmatched. The CDR3 here is CASSPRWDRGYGYTF. CDR3 DNA: TGTGCCAGCAGCCCAAGGTGGGACAGGGGGTATGGCTACACCTTC.

V is TRBV5-1 and J is TRBJ1-1, with TRBD1 matching over 7 bases. Germline V lookup: CDR1 SGHRS, CDR2 YFSETQ. This CDR3 is built from 16 residues. The J segment lost 0 bases and the V segment lost 3 bases, leaving 8 bases of the junction unmatched. CDR3 protein: CASSSRQGGMNTEAFF. The CDR3 DNA reads as TGCGCCAGCAGCTCGCGACAGGGTGGTATGAACACTGAAGCTTTCTTT.

This chain links TRBV2 with TRBJ1-3, with unresolved D. The CDR3 extends over 13 amino acids. Trimming shortened V by 5 bases and J by 9 bases, and 14 bases separated the two germline ends. Germline CDR1 is SNHLY and CDR2 is FYNNEI. In DNA form, the CDR3 reads TGTGCCAGCAGTTTGGGCCGGGAGGGCACCATATATTTT. This encodes CASSLGREGTIYF.

The chain employs TRBV7-9 and TRBJ1-4; 8 bases agree with TRBD1. The CDR3 is 15 residues long. Per the germline V gene, CDR1 is SEHNR and CDR2 is FQNEAQ (reference sequence). Trimming cost V 4 bases and J 5 bases; bases outside gene matches: 6. The CDR3 bases are TGTGCCAGCAGCTCGCGGACAGGGATCAATGAAAAACTGTTTTTT. This sequence encodes CASSSRTGINEKLFF.

CDR3 nucleotides: TGTGCCAGCTCACCACCCCCGTTAGGGGCAGGGACTTTTAACTATGGCTACACCTTC. Its protein product is CASSPPPLGAGTFNYGYTF. V gene TRBV18 combines with J gene TRBJ1-2; weak D call: TRBD1 (5 bases). CDR1 and CDR2 (germline): KGHSH, LQKENI. The germline V and J ends were trimmed by 0 bases and 1 base, with 21 bases remaining between them. The CDR3 extends over 19 amino acids.

The chain couples TRBV6-6 to TRBJ1-5; 9 bases are a match to TRBD1. CDR1 is MNHNY and CDR2 is SVGAGI in the germline V gene (reference sequence). Germline trimming cut 6 bases from V and 6 bases from J; bases unmatched to any gene: 6. The CDR3 length is 14 residues. CDR3 region: CASRPGQGIQPQHF. The CDR3 nucleotides read TGTGCCAGCAGACCCGGACAGGGGATTCAGCCCCAGCATTTT.

The chain carries TRBV5-4 and TRBJ2-7; 7 bases are shared with TRBD1. The CDR3 has 13 residues. The junction had 3 bases not matched to a gene; V was cut back by 1 base and J by 5 bases. Germline V CDR1 and CDR2: SGHNT, YYREEE (reference sequence). The CDR3: CASSLTGVDEQYF. The CDR3 DNA follows: TGTGCCAGCAGCTTGACAGGGGTCGACGAGCAGTACTTC.

The chain carries TRBV7-6 and TRBJ2-7; TRBD1 aligns across 8 bases. V lost 1 base to trimming and J lost 3 bases; unmatched junction nucleotides: 11. The CDR3 has 17 amino acids. Germline values: CDR1 SGHVS, CDR2 FNYEAQ. The CDR3 region is CASSLGTGTRPNYEQYF. For the CDR3, the DNA is TGTGCCAGCAGCTTAGGGACAGGGACAAGGCCTAACTACGAGCAGTACTTC.

The genes are TRBV5-1 and TRBJ1-1; D not resolved. CDR3 length: 14 amino acids. V dropped 0 bases and J dropped 7 bases, with 13 bases sitting between them. CDR1 SGHRS and CDR2 YFSETQ come from the germline V gene. The CDR3: CASSLVVGAGEAFF. The CDR3 DNA sequence: TGCGCCAGCAGCTTGGTGGTAGGAGCGGGTGAAGCTTTCTTT.

V is TRBV15 and J is TRBJ2-2; D is perhaps TRBD2 (5 bases). The CDR3 runs 19 residues. V was pared by 0 bases and J by 6 bases, with 23 bases between. Germline V gives CDR1 LNHNV, CDR2 YYDKDF (reference sequence). CDR3 nucleotide sequence: TGTGCCACCAGCAGAGATTACCCACCTGGAGGCAGAGAGGCCGGGGAGCTGTTTTTT. Protein: CATSRDYPPGGREAGELFF.

This chain connects TRBV10-1 to TRBJ2-7, with D uncertain. The CDR3 contains 11 residues. Trimming left V 3 bases short and J 6 bases short, with 6 bases between. Germline V gives CDR1 WNHNN, CDR2 SYGVQD (reference sequence). In DNA, the CDR3 is TGCGCCAGCAGTGATTTCCGCGAGCAGTACTTC. Translation gives CASSDFREQYF.

J is TRBJ1-5 and V is TRBV18; weak D call: TRBD1 (6 bases). The CDR3 runs to 16 residues. The germline V gene has CDR1 KGHSH and CDR2 LQKENI. With 4 bases removed from V and 0 bases from J, the gap between germline ends came to 13 bases. This CDR3 is CASSRSTGLSNQPQHF. In nucleotides, the CDR3 is TGTGCCAGCTCACGATCGACAGGACTTAGCAATCAGCCCCAGCATTTT.

As DNA, the CDR3 is TGTGCCAGCAGTGAAGGCGCCCCCAGGGCGCAGTATTTT. This translates into CASSEGAPRAQYF. V usage is TRBV2 and J usage is TRBJ2-3; possible D gene TRBD1, 5 bases. V was shortened by 1 base and J by 10 bases, with 12 bases between the two germline ends. Germline CDR1 reads SNHLY; CDR2 reads FYNNEI. The CDR3 covers 13 residues.

V gene TRBV6-1 combines with J gene TRBJ1-6, with D perhaps matching TRBD1 (6 bases). Germline CDR1 and CDR2: MNHNS and SASEGT. This CDR3 has 14 residues. V lost 2 bases, J lost 10 bases, and 12 bases lay in between. The CDR3 nucleotides are TGTGCCAGCAGTGAAATCTACAGGGACTCACCCCTCCACTTT. Amino acids: CASSEIYRDSPLHF.

The chain has TRBV2 and TRBJ2-7, with D possibly matching TRBD1 (5 bases). CDR1 and CDR2 from the germline V gene are SNHLY and FYNNEI. The V gene lost 5 bases and the J gene lost 12 bases, with 17 bases spanning the gap. The CDR3 has 12 amino acids. The CDR3 nucleotides are TGTGCCAGCAGTCTTTTATCCGCAGGGTGGTACTTC. Its translation: CASSLLSAGWYF.

The chain is built from TRBV7-3 and TRBJ2-1; tentatively, D is TRBD2 (6 bases). The CDR3 spans 15 residues. CDR1 and CDR2 (germline): SGHTA, FQGTGA. The V end was cut by 8 bases, the J end by 7 bases, with 21 bases between. As DNA, the CDR3 is TGTGCCAGCTCGAAGCTCGGGTACGCGGGGAATGAGCAGTTCTTC. It is translated as CASSKLGYAGNEQFF.

The genes are TRBV19 and TRBJ2-1; D not resolved. This CDR3 spans 13 amino acids. The germline V gene has CDR1 LNHDA and CDR2 SQIVND (reference sequence). V lost 5 bases and J 9 bases, leaving 14 bases between the germline ends. DNA of the CDR3: TGTGCCAGTAGTGCCCCGCTAGGCAGTGAGCAGTTCTTC. Amino acid sequence: CASSAPLGSEQFF.